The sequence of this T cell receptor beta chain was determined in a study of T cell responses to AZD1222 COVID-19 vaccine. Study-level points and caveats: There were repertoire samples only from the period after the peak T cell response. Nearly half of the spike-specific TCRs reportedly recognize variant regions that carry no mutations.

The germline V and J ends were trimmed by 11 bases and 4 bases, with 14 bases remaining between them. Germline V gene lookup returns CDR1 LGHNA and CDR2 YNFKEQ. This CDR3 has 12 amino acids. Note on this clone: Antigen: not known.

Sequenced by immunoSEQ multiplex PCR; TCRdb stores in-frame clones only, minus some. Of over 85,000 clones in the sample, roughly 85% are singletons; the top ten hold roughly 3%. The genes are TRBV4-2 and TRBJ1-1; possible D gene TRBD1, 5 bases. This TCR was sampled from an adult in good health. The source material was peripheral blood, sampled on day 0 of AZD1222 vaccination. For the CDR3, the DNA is TGTGCCGCGCAGGGTAGGGGCACTGAAGCTTTCTTT. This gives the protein CAAQGRGTEAFF.